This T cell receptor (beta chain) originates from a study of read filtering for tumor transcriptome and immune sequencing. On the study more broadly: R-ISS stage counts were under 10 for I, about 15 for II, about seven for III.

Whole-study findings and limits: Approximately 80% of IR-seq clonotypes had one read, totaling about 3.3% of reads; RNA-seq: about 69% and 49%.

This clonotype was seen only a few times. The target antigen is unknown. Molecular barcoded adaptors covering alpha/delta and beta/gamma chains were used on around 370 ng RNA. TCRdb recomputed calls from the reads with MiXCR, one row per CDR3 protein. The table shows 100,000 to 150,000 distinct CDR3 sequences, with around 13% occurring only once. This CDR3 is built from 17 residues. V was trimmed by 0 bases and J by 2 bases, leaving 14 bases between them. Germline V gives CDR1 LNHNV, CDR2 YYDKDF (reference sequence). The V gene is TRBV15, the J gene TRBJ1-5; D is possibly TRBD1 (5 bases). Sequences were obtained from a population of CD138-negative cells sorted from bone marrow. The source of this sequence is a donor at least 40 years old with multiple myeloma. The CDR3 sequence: CATSRDIRGTGNQPQHF. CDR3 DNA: TGTGCCACCAGCAGAGATATTAGGGGTACGGGCAATCAGCCCCAGCATTTT.